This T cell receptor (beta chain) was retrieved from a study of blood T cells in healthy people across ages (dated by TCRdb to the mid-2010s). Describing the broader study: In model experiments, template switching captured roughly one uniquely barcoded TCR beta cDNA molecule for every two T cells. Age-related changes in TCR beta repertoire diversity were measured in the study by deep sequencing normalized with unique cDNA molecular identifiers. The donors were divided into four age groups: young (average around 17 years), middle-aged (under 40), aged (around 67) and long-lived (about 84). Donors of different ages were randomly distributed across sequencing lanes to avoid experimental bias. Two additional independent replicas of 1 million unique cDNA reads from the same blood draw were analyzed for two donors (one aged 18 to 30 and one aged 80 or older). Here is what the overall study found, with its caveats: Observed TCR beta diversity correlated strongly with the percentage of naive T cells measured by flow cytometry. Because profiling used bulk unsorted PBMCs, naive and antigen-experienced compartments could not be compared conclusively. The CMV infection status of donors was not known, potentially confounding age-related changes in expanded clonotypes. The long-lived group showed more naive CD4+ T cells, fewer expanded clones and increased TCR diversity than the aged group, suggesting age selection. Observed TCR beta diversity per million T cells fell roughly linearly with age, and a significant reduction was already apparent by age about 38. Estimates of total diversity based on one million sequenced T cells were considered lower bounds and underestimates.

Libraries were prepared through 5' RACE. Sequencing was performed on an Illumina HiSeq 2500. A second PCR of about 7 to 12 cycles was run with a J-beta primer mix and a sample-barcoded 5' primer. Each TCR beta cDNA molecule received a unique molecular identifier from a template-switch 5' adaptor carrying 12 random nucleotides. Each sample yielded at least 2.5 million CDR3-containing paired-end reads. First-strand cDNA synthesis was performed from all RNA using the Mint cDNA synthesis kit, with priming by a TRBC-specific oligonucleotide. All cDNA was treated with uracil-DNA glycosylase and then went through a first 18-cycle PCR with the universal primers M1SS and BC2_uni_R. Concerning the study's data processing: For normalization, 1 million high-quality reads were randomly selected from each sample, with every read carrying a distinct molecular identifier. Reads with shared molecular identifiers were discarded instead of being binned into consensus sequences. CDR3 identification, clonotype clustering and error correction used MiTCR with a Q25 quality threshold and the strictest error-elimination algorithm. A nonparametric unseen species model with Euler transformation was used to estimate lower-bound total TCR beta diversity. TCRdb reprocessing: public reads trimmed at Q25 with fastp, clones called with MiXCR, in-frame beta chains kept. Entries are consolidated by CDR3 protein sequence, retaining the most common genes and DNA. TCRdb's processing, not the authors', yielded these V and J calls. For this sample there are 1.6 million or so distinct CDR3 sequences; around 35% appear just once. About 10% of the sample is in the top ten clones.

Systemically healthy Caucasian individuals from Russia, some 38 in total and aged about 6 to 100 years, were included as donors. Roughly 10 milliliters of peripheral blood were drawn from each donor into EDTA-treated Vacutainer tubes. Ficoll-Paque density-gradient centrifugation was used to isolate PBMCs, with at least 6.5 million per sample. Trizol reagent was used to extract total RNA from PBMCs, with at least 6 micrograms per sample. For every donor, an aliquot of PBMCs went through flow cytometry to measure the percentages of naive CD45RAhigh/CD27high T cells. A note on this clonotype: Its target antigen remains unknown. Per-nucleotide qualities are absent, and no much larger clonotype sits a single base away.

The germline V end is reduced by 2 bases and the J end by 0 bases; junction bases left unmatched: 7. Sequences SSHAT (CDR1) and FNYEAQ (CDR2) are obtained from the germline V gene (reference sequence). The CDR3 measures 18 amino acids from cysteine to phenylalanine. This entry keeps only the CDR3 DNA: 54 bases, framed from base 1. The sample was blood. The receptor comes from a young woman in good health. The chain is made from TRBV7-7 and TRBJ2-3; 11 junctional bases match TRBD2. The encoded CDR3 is CASSLRPTSGVSTDTQYF. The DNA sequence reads TGTGCCAGCAGCTTAAGACCGACTAGCGGGGTTAGCACAGATACGCAGTATTTT. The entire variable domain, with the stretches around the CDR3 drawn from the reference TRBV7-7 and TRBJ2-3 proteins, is GAGVSQSPRYKVTKRGQDVTLRCDPISSHATLYWYQQALGQGPEFLTYFNYEAQPDKSGLPSDRFSAERPEGSISTLTIQRTEQRDSAMYRCASSLRPTSGVSTDTQYFGPGTRLTVL.